Described below is a single T cell receptor beta chain sequence and its context. This sample stems from a study of blood T cell repertoires in COVID-19. The wider study: Spain, Italy and the United States supplied samples that represented acute and convalescent COVID-19.

Deletions cut 2 bases from V and 5 bases from J, with 12 bases between. CDR1 SGHTA and CDR2 FQGNSA come from the germline V gene. This CDR3 is 14 amino acids long. The repertoire was sequenced with immunoSEQ multiplex PCR; TCRdb's copy has only in-frame clones and lacks some. The sample lists a few hundred thousand clones; around 82% were seen once. This clonotype was obtained from a human donor in a cohort sampled during active COVID-19. Sequencing was done on a sample of peripheral blood. The rearrangement uses TRBV7-2 and TRBJ1-2, with D perhaps matching TRBD1 (6 bases). CDR3 coding DNA: TGTGCCAGCAGCTTATTGGGACAAATATATGGCTACACCTTC. This codes for CASSLLGQIYGYTF.